Listed below are T cell receptor beta chains from one sample, sequenced in a study of identical twins. TCRdb used MiXCR to reprocess the 5' RACE reads, holding one entry per CDR3 protein. The sample includes around 300,000 distinct CDR3 sequences, 6.5% to 9.5% of them seen just once. The data also belong to a second study, concerning yellow fever vaccine responses in identical twins.

Sequencing used memory (CD45RO+) T cells sorted from blood. These receptors originate from a woman aged 18 to 35 in good health. Each CDR3 is given with its conserved first and last residue. The order of the fields is clone size, J gene, V gene, D gene, CDR3 protein, CDR3 DNA. A D gene is named only where the DNA matches it firmly. The listing skips clone size in some rows; elsewhere it reads once, few, many or a size class.

. TRBJ2-3 TRBV6-2/TRBV6-3 TRBD2 CASSPNSGAGVNTQYF TGTGCCAGCAGTCCAAACAGTGGCGCGGGAGTAAATACGCAGTATTTT
few TRBJ2-1 TRBV29-1 TRBD2 CSGGGGTSEMSKFF TGCAGCGGGGGCGGTGGGACTAGCGAAATGAGCAAGTTCTTC
. TRBJ2-5 TRBV20-1 TRBD2 CSANKAGVDETQYF TGCAGTGCAAACAAAGCGGGGGTTGACGAGACCCAGTACTTC
. TRBJ2-2 TRBV6-2/TRBV6-3 . CASSSTGTLNTGELFF TGTGCCAGCAGCTCTACCGGGACATTGAACACCGGGGAGCTGTTTTTT
. TRBJ1-1 TRBV20-1 . CSARDSGFPEAFF TGCAGTGCTAGAGATTCAGGGTTTCCTGAAGCTTTCTTT
. TRBJ2-2 TRBV6-1 TRBD2 CASRPSGSGTGELFF TGTGCCAGCAGACCGAGCGGGAGTGGGACCGGGGAGCTGTTTTTT
many TRBJ1-6 TRBV29-1 TRBD1 CSVRTGTFRSPLHF TGCAGCGTTCGGACAGGGACTTTTCGGTCACCCCTCCACTTT
many TRBJ1-1 TRBV4-1 TRBD1 CATLTGTGGGGTEAFF TGCGCCACCCTTACCGGGACAGGGGGCGGTGGCACTGAAGCTTTCTTT
many TRBJ1-5 TRBV20-1 . CSARDPVDGGNQPQHF TGCAGTGCTAGAGATCCGGTAGATGGGGGCAATCAGCCCCAGCATTTT
many TRBJ1-5 TRBV7-8 . CASSLTRDGNQPQHF TGTGCCAGCAGCTTAACAAGGGACGGAAATCAGCCCCAGCATTTT
. TRBJ2-5 TRBV7-6 TRBD1 CASSRRTGGTETQYF TGTGCCAGCAGTCGTAGGACAGGGGGAACAGAGACCCAGTACTTC
many TRBJ1-1 TRBV12-3/TRBV12-4 . CASSSWGQNTEAFF TGTGCCAGCAGCTCGTGGGGCCAGAACACTGAAGCTTTCTTT
many TRBJ1-1 TRBV9 . CASSVGGMNTEAFF TGTGCCAGCAGCGTAGGAGGTATGAACACTGAAGCTTTCTTT
many TRBJ1-2 TRBV7-9 TRBD1 CASSLAGQHYGYTF TGTGCCAGCAGCTTAGCGGGACAGCACTATGGCTACACCTTC
. TRBJ2-3 TRBV4-1 . CASSPPAGNTDTQYF TGCGCCAGCAGCCCCCCGGCGGGAAATACAGATACGCAGTATTTT
many TRBJ2-7 TRBV10-3 . CAISGGVGQGGEQYF TGTGCCATCAGTGGAGGCGTAGGACAGGGAGGGGAGCAGTACTTC
. TRBJ2-4 TRBV6-2/TRBV6-3 TRBD2 CASRGTSGAFIQYF TGTGCCAGCAGGGGGACTAGCGGGGCCTTCATTCAGTACTTC
many TRBJ2-2 TRBV9 . CASSVGSAANTGELFF TGTGCCAGCAGCGTAGGGTCAGCGGCAAACACCGGGGAGCTGTTTTTT